The rows below give T cell receptor beta chains drawn from one sample of a study of blood T cell repertoires in COVID-19. Some clones are missing from TCRdb's copy, which holds only in-frame ones; the method was immunoSEQ multiplex PCR. In the table there are approximately 40,000 clones, around 90% of which are singletons. The specimen was peripheral blood. The receptors derive from a human donor in a cohort sampled during active COVID-19. Both conserved end residues are part of each CDR3. Fields, in order: clone size, V gene, J gene, D gene, CDR3 protein, CDR3 DNA. The D gene is left open where the match is weak. Where a row states a size, it is once, few, many or the class of an expanded clone; other rows omit it.

.	TRBV6-1	TRBJ1-5	.	CASSELGQLNQPQHF	TGTGCCAGCAGTGAATTAGGACAGCTTAATCAGCCCCAGCATTTT
few	TRBV9	TRBJ2-7	TRBD2	CASSVGRGGSYEQYF	TGTGCCAGCAGCGTAGGGCGGGGGGGCTCCTACGAGCAGTACTTC
.	TRBV11-2	TRBJ1-1	TRBD1	CASSFDRGHSTEAFF	TGTGCCAGCAGCTTCGACAGGGGGCACAGTACTGAAGCTTTCTTT
few	TRBV18	TRBJ2-1	TRBD2	CASSPRTSGSNEQFF	TGTGCCAGCTCACCACGGACTAGCGGGAGCAATGAGCAGTTCTTC
.	TRBV12-3/TRBV12-4	TRBJ1-5	.	CASSWRGNQPQHF	TGTGCCAGCAGTTGGAGGGGAAATCAGCCCCAGCATTTT
.	TRBV7-8	TRBJ1-1	.	CASSRSRVEAFF	TGTGCCAGCAGCCGTTCTCGGGTTGAAGCTTTCTTT
.	TRBV6-5	TRBJ1-2	.	CASSYSQKLNLYGYTF	TGTGCCAGCAGTTATTCCCAAAAACTGAATCTCTATGGCTACACCTTC
.	TRBV30	TRBJ1-5	TRBD1	CAWSGPGTGVNQPQHF	TGTGCCTGGAGTGGGCCCGGGACAGGGGTAAATCAGCCCCAGCATTTT
.	TRBV28	TRBJ1-1	TRBD1	CASSSLRDSYTEAFF	TGTGCCAGCAGTTCACTTAGGGACAGTTACACTGAAGCTTTCTTT
.	TRBV5-1	TRBJ1-2	.	CASSLAGGTAYGYTF	TGCGCCAGCAGCTTGGCGGGGGGGACGGCTTATGGCTACACCTTC
.	TRBV6-6	TRBJ1-6	.	CASTRDTPNGSPLHF	TGTGCCAGCACTCGCGATACACCTAACGGGTCACCCCTCCACTTT
once	TRBV19	TRBJ2-5	TRBD1	CASSLRQGVWETQYF	TGTGCCAGTAGTCTCCGACAGGGGGTATGGGAGACCCAGTACTTC
.	TRBV28	TRBJ1-5	.	CASSPRVEDNQPQHF	TGTGCCAGCAGTCCCAGGGTTGAGGATAATCAGCCCCAGCATTTT
.	TRBV5-1	TRBJ2-3	TRBD1	CASSWGTGASTDTQYF	TGCGCCAGCAGCTGGGGGACAGGGGCTAGCACAGATACGCAGTATTTT
.	TRBV5-1	TRBJ2-3	.	CASSHDSYTDTQYF	TGCGCCAGCAGCCATGACAGCTACACAGATACGCAGTATTTT
.	TRBV6-5	TRBJ2-2	TRBD1	CATLGDRGNTGELFF	TGTGCCACCCTGGGGGACAGGGGAAACACCGGGGAGCTGTTTTTT
.	TRBV5-4	TRBJ2-1	TRBD2	CASSSGALAAGEQFF	TGTGCCAGCAGCTCCGGGGCCCTAGCGGCCGGTGAGCAGTTCTTC
.	TRBV2	TRBJ2-1	.	CASSADLREQFF	TGTGCCAGCAGTGCCGATTTGCGGGAGCAGTTCTTC
.	TRBV3-1/TRBV3-2	TRBJ1-3	.	CASGSGQRRSGNTIYF	TGTGCCAGCGGATCTGGTCAGCGCCGCTCTGGAAACACCATATATTTT
.	TRBV18	TRBJ2-7	TRBD1	CASSPDRVGSYEQYF	TGTGCCAGCTCACCCGACAGGGTAGGGTCCTACGAGCAGTACTTC
once	TRBV6-5	TRBJ2-1	TRBD2	CASSQEREFGNEQFF	TGTGCCAGCAGTCAGGAGCGGGAGTTTGGCAATGAGCAGTTCTTC
.	TRBV6-5	TRBJ1-6	.	CASIWGESYNSPLHF	TGTGCCAGCATATGGGGGGAATCCTATAATTCACCCCTCCACTTT
few	TRBV4-1	TRBJ2-7	TRBD2	CASSLGLAAYEQYF	TGCGCCAGCAGCCTGGGACTAGCGGCCTACGAGCAGTACTTC
.	TRBV27	TRBJ2-5	TRBD2	CASGKLAGGWETQYF	TGTGCCAGCGGAAAACTAGCGGGAGGGTGGGAGACCCAGTACTTC
.	TRBV6-5	TRBJ2-3	.	CASSPQVAVTDTQYF	TGTGCCAGCAGCCCCCAAGTTGCAGTAACAGATACGCAGTATTTT
.	TRBV7-2	TRBJ1-5	.	CASRPDSVQPQHF	TGTGCCAGCAGACCCGACAGTGTTCAGCCCCAGCATTTT
once	TRBV6-5	TRBJ1-5	.	CASSYGGGNQPQHF	TGTGCCAGCAGTTACGGAGGGGGCAATCAGCCCCAGCATTTT
.	TRBV28	TRBJ2-7	TRBD1	CASTGTAAYEQYF	TGTGCCAGCACCGGGACAGCCGCCTACGAGCAGTACTTC
.	TRBV30	TRBJ1-5	.	CAWGQGSGNQPQHF	TGTGCCTGGGGGCAGGGTTCGGGCAATCAGCCCCAGCATTTT
.	TRBV3-1/TRBV3-2	TRBJ1-1	.	CASSQDGQGTLLTEAFF	TGTGCCAGCAGCCAAGATGGGCAGGGGACCCTTTTGACTGAAGCTTTCTTT
.	TRBV5-1	TRBJ1-1	TRBD1	CASSPGTGNTEAFF	TGCGCCAGCAGCCCCGGGACAGGTAACACTGAAGCTTTCTTT
.	TRBV27	TRBJ1-6	.	CASSLGLTGSPLHF	TGTGCCAGCAGTTTAGGACTAACGGGGTCACCCCTCCACTTT
once	TRBV9	TRBJ2-7	TRBD1	CASSQTGEGAYEQYF	TGTGCCAGCAGCCAGACAGGGGAAGGGGCCTACGAGCAGTACTTC
.	TRBV3-1/TRBV3-2	TRBJ2-2	.	CASSPSGLLTGELFF	TGTGCCAGCAGCCCGTCAGGGCTACTCACCGGGGAGCTGTTTTTT
.	TRBV2	TRBJ2-5	.	CASTRTPGETQYF	TGTGCCAGCACTCGTACCCCGGGAGAGACCCAGTACTTC
.	TRBV6-5	TRBJ1-1	.	CASRRLERAFF	TGTGCCAGCAGAAGACTAGAGCGGGCTTTCTTT
.	TRBV5-1	TRBJ2-6	.	CASSYRAGGANVLTF	TGCGCCAGCAGTTACAGGGCTGGGGGGGCCAACGTCCTGACTTTC
.	TRBV5-8	TRBJ1-2	TRBD1	CASSLTPGTDYGYTF	TGTGCCAGCAGCTTGACGCCCGGGACAGACTATGGCTACACCTTC
.	TRBV18	TRBJ1-2	.	CASSPPAQGDGYTF	TGTGCCAGCTCACCACCGGCGCAGGGCGATGGCTACACCTTC
.	TRBV7-8	TRBJ2-7	TRBD1	CASSRDRSTYEQYF	TGTGCCAGCTCACGGGACAGGTCGACCTACGAGCAGTACTTC
.	TRBV6-5	TRBJ1-2	.	CASRRGNYGYTF	TGTGCCAGCAGAAGGGGGAACTATGGCTACACCTTC
.	TRBV28	TRBJ2-7	TRBD1	CASQGDMALREPYEQYF	TGTGCCAGTCAGGGGGACATGGCACTACGCGAGCCCTACGAGCAGTACTTC
.	TRBV6-1	TRBJ1-2	TRBD1	CASSDKGQGIYGYTF	TGTGCCAGCAGTGATAAGGGACAGGGCATATATGGCTACACCTTC
.	TRBV3-1/TRBV3-2	TRBJ2-1	TRBD2	CASSPRSGAGGRNEQFF	TGTGCCAGCAGCCCAAGATCTGGAGCGGGGGGACGGAATGAGCAGTTCTTC
.	TRBV19	TRBJ1-5	.	CASSIVPGGNQPQHF	TGTGCCAGTAGTATAGTGCCAGGGGGCAATCAGCCCCAGCATTTT
.	TRBV2	TRBJ2-7	.	CASRYDSYEQYF	TGTGCCAGCAGGTATGACAGCTACGAGCAGTACTTC
.	TRBV7-2	TRBJ1-2	TRBD1	CASSSSGQQYGYTF	TGTGCCAGCAGCAGTTCGGGACAGCAATATGGCTACACCTTC
once	TRBV7-2	TRBJ2-7	.	CASSRGQGGVYEQYF	TGTGCCAGCAGCCGCGGACAGGGAGGGGTTTACGAGCAGTACTTC
.	TRBV25-1	TRBJ2-5	.	CASSELNRAQETQYF	TGTGCCAGCAGTGAATTGAACAGGGCACAAGAGACCCAGTACTTC
once	TRBV18	TRBJ1-4	.	CASSPERAGNEKLFF	TGTGCCAGCTCACCAGAGAGGGCGGGTAATGAAAAACTGTTTTTT
once	TRBV2	TRBJ2-1	TRBD1	CASSGGQGTYNEQFF	TGTGCCAGCAGTGGGGGACAGGGCACCTACAATGAGCAGTTCTTC
.	TRBV19	TRBJ2-7	TRBD2	CASSVGTSGIYEQYF	TGTGCCAGTAGTGTCGGGACTAGCGGGATCTACGAGCAGTACTTC
once	TRBV27	TRBJ2-7	TRBD1	CASSLTRTGNEQYF	TGTGCCAGCAGTTTAACTCGGACAGGGAACGAGCAGTACTTC
once	TRBV4-1	TRBJ2-1	.	CASSPDSNEQFF	TGCGCCAGCAGCCCCGACAGCAATGAGCAGTTCTTC
.	TRBV6-5	TRBJ1-1	.	CASRRGPGTEAFF	TGTGCCAGCAGACGAGGGCCCGGCACTGAAGCTTTCTTT
.	TRBV7-7	TRBJ2-7	.	CASSPRSGADEQYF	TGTGCCAGCAGCCCTCGTTCTGGGGCCGACGAGCAGTACTTC
.	TRBV7-9	TRBJ2-2	.	CASSLEITGANTGELFF	TGTGCCAGCAGCTTAGAGATTACGGGGGCGAACACCGGGGAGCTGTTTTTT
.	TRBV7-2	TRBJ2-3	.	CASSPDRFSTDTQYF	TGTGCCAGCAGCCCCGACAGGTTTAGCACAGATACGCAGTATTTT
.	TRBV9	TRBJ2-1	TRBD2	CASSDLSQAGRNEQFF	TGTGCCAGCAGCGACCTCTCCCAAGCGGGACGAAATGAGCAGTTCTTC